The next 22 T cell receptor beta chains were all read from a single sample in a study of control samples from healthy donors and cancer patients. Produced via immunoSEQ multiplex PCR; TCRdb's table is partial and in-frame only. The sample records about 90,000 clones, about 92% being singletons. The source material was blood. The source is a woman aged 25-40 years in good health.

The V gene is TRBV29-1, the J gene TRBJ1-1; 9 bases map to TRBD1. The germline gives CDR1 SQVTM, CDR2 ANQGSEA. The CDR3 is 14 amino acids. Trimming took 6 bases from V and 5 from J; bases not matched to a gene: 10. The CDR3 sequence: CSVQGQGPGTEAFF. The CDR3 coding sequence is TGCAGCGTGCAGGGACAGGGTCCGGGGACTGAAGCTTTCTTT.

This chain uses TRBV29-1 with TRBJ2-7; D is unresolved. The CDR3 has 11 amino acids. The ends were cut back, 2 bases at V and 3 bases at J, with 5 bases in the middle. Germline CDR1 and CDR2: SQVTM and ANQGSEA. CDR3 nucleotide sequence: TGCAGCGTTGAAAGGAACTACGAGCAGTACTTC. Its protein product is CSVERNYEQYF.

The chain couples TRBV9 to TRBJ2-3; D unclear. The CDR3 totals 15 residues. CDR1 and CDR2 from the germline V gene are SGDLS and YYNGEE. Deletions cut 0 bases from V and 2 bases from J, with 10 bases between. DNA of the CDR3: TGTGCCAGCAGCGTAGGTAACGGATACACAGATACGCAGTATTTT. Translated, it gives CASSVGNGYTDTQYF.

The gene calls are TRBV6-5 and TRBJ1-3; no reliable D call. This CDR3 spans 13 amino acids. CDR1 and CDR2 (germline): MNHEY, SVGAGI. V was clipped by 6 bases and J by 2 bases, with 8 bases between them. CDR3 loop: CASRRDPGNTIYF. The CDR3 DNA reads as TGTGCCAGCAGACGCGACCCTGGAAACACCATATATTTT.

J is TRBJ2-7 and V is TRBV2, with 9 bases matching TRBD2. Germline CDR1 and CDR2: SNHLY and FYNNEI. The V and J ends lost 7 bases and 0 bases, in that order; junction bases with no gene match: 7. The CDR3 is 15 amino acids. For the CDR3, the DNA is TGTGCCAGCACCCAAGCGGGGGGCTACTCCTACGAGCAGTACTTC. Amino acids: CASTQAGGYSYEQYF.

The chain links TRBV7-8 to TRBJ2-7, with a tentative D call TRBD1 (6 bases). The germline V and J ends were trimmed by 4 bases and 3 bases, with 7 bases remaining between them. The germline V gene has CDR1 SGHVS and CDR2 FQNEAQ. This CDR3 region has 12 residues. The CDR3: CASSYRDYEQYF. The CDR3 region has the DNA TGTGCCAGCAGCTACAGGGACTACGAGCAGTACTTC. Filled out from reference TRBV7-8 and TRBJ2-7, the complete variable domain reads GAGVSQSPRYKVAKRGQDVALRCDPISGHVSLFWYQQALGQGPEFLTYFQNEAQLDKSGLPSDRFFAERPEGSVSTLKIQRTQQEDSAVYLCASSYRDYEQYFGPGTRLTVT.

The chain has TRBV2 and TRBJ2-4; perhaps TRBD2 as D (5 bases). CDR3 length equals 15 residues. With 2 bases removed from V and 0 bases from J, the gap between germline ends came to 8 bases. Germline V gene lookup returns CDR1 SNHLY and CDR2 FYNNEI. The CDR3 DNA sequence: TGTGCCAGCAGTGAAATAGCGATAGCCAAAAACATTCAGTACTTC. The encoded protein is CASSEIAIAKNIQYF.

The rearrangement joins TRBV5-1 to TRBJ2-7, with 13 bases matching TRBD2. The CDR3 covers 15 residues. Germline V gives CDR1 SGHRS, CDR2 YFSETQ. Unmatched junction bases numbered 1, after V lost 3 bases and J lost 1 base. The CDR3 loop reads CASSWTSGSSYEQYF. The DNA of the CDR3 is TGCGCCAGCAGCTGGACTAGCGGGAGTTCCTACGAGCAGTACTTC.

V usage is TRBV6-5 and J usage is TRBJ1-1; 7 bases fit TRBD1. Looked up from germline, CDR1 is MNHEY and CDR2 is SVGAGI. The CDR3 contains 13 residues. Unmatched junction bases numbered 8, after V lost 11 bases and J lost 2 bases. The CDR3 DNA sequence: TGTGCCGGGAACAGGGGAGGAAACACTGAAGCTTTCTTT. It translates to CAGNRGGNTEAFF.

The CDR3: CASSKVTGEVETQYF. The DNA of the CDR3 is TGTGCCAGCAGTAAGGTAACAGGGGAGGTGGAGACCCAGTACTTC. This rearrangement joins TRBV28 to TRBJ2-5; TRBD1 is a possible D gene (7 bases). The CDR3 extends over 15 amino acids. The V end was cut by 5 bases, the J end by 5 bases, with 18 bases between. The germline gives CDR1 MDHEN, CDR2 SYDVKM.

CDR3 sequence reads: CASSTILAGAIGELFF. The CDR3 nucleotides are TGTGCCAGCAGCACCATACTAGCGGGAGCCATCGGGGAGCTGTTTTTT. The rearrangement links TRBV28 to TRBJ2-2, with 11 bases aligning to TRBD2. After removal of 6 bases from V and 7 bases from J, the junction contained 10 bases not matched to a gene. CDR1 and CDR2 from the germline V gene are MDHEN and SYDVKM. CDR3 length: 16 residues.

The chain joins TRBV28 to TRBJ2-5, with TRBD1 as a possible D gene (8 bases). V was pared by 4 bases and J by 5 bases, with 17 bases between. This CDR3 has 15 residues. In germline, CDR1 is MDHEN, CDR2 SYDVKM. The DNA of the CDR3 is TGTGCCAGCAGTTCCCATCAACAGGGGGGGGAGACCCAGTACTTC. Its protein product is CASSSHQQGGETQYF.

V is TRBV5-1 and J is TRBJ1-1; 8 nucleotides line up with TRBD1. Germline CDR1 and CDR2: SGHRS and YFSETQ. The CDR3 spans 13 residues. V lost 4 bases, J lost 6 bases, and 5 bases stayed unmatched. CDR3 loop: CASSRTGFAEAFF. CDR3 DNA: TGCGCCAGCAGCCGGACAGGGTTCGCTGAAGCTTTCTTT.

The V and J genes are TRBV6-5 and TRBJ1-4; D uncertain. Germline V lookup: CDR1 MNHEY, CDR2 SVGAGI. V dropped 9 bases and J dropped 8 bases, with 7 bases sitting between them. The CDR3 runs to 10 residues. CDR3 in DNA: TGTGCCAGTAGAGCAGAAAAACTGTTTTTT. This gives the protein CASRAEKLFF.

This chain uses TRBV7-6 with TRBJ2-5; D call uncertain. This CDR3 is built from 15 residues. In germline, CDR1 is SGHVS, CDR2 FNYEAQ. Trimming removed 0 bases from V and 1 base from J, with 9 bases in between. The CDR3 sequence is CASSLAMRLQETQYF. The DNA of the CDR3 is TGTGCCAGCAGCTTAGCGATGAGGCTCCAAGAGACCCAGTACTTC.

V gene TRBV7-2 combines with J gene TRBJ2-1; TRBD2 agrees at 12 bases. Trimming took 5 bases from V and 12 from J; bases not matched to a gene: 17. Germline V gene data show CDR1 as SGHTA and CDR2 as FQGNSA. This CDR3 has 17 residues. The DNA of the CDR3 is TGTGCCAGCAGCCAAATTATAGGGACGACTAGCGGGAGAGTGCAGTTCTTC. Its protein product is CASSQIIGTTSGRVQFF. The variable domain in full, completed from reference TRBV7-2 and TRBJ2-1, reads GAGVSQSPSNKVTEKGKDVELRCDPISGHTALYWYRQSLGQGLEFLIYFQGNSAPDKSGLPSDRFSAERTGGSVSTLTIQRTQQEDSAVYLCASSQIIGTTSGRVQFFGPGTRLTVL.

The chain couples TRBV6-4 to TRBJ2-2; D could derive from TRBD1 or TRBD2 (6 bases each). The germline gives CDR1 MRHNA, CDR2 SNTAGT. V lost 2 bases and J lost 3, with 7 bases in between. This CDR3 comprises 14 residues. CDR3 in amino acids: CASSDRGDTGELFF. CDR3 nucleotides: TGTGCCAGCAGTGACAGGGGGGACACCGGGGAGCTGTTTTTT.

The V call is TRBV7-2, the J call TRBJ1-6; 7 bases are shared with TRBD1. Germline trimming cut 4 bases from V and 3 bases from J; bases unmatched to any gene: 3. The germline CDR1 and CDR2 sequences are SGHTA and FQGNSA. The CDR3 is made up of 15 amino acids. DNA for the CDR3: TGTGCCAGCAGCTCAGGACAGGTCTATAATTCACCCCTCCACTTT. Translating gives CASSSGQVYNSPLHF.

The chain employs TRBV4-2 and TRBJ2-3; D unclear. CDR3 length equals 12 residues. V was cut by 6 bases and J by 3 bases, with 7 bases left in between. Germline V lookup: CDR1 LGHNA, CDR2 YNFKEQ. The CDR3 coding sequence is TGTGCCAGCAGTCTAGAGACAGATACGCAGTATTTT. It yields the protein CASSLETDTQYF.

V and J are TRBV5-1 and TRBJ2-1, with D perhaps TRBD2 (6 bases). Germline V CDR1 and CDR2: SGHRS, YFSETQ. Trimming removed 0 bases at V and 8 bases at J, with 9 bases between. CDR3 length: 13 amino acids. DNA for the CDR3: TGCGCCAGCAGCTTGGTACTAGCAGATGAGCAGTTCTTC. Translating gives CASSLVLADEQFF. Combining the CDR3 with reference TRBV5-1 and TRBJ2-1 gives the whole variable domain KAGVTQTPRYLIKTRGQQVTLSCSPISGHRSVSWYQQTPGQGLQFLFEYFSETQRNKGNFPGRFSGRQFSNSRSEMNVSTLELGDSALYLCASSLVLADEQFFGPGTRLTVL.

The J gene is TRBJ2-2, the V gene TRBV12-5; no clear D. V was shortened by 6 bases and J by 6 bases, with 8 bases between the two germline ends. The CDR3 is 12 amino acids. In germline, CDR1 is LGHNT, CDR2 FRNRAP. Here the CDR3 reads CASGRIAGELFF. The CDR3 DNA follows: TGTGCTAGTGGGAGGATCGCCGGGGAGCTGTTTTTT.

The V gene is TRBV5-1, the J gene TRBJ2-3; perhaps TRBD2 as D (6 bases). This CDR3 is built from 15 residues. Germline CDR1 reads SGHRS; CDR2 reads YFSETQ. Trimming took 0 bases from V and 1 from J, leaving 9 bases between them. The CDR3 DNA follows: TGCGCCAGCAGCTTGGGCGGGAAAGGCACAGATACGCAGTATTTT. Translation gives CASSLGGKGTDTQYF.